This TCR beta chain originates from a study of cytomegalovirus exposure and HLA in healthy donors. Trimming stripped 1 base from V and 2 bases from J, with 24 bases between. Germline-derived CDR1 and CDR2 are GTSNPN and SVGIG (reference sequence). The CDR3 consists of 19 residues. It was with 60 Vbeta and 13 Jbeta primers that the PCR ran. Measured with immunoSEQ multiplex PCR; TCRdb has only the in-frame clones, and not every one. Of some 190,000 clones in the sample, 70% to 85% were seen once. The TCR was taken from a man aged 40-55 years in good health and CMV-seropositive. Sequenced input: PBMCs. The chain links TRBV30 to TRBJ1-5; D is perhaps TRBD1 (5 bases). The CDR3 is CAWSGDRDFLGRGNQPQHF. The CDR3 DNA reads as TGTGCCTGGAGTGGGGACCGGGACTTCCTCGGGAGGGGCAATCAGCCCCAGCATTTT.